These 23 T cell receptor beta chains were sequenced from one sample in a study of regulatory T cells in long-lasting Graves disease. Time point denoted: persistent/refractory GD, antithyroid drugs over 5 years with positive TRAb. The TCR library was made from RNA that had been extracted from PBMCs in TRIzol. Library construction for TCR beta used iRepertoire HTBI primers and Arm-PCR of CDR3 regions. In TCRdb, the multiplex PCR reads were re-called with MiXCR into one record per CDR3 protein. The sample carries hundreds of thousands of distinct CDR3 sequences, 25% to 35% recorded once. Material: peripheral blood mononuclear cells (PBMCs), obtained when the disease was refractory, from a patient treated with antithyroid drugs. The receptors originated from a female donor with Graves disease.

In this sample, this clonotype turned up a few times. This sequence joins TRBV6-1 and TRBJ1-5, with unresolved D. V was cut by 6 bases and J by 5 bases, with 11 bases left in between. CDR1 is MNHNS, CDR2 SASEGT, per germline. The CDR3 runs to 13 residues. The CDR3 bases are TGTGCCAGCAGCTACCGACGGGATCAGCCCCAGCATTTT. Translation gives CASSYRRDQPQHF.

The chain combines TRBV5-1 with TRBJ2-5, with 7 nucleotides matching TRBD1. The J call may not be correct, given that the DNA end is closer to TRBJ2-7. Germline CDR1 and CDR2: SGHRS and YFSETQ. The CDR3 has 15 amino acids. CDR3 coding DNA: TGCGCCAGCAGCCCGGGCGCCCAGGGGGCCTACGAGCAGTACTTC. As protein: CASSPGAQGAYEQYF.

This clonotype was found a few times. V is TRBV19 and J is TRBJ1-2, with D possibly being TRBD1 (5 bases). The germline V gene has CDR1 LNHDA and CDR2 SQIVND (reference sequence). The CDR3 extends over 11 amino acids. V gave up 8 bases and J gave up 8 bases, with 12 bases separating them. The CDR3 region has the DNA TGTGCCAGTTGGGGAGACAGCGGCTACACCTTC. This codes for CASWGDSGYTF.

The chain is built from TRBV20-1 and TRBJ1-5; unclear D gene. Germline V gene sequence: CDR1 DFQATT, CDR2 SNEGSKA (reference sequence). V lost 3 bases and J lost 0, with 12 bases in between. This CDR3 is built from 15 residues. The CDR3 reads CSASGSIDSNQPQHF. Here the CDR3 DNA reads TGCAGTGCTAGTGGCAGTATCGATAGCAATCAGCCCCAGCATTTT.

This clonotype was detected many times. V and J are TRBV6-1 and TRBJ2-5, with D possibly matching TRBD2 (5 bases). This CDR3 has 15 amino acids. Deletions cut 2 bases from V and 1 base from J, with 11 bases between. Looked up from germline, CDR1 is MNHNS and CDR2 is SASEGT. The CDR3 DNA is TGTGCCAGCAGTGAACCGCGACGGGGCCAAGAGACCCAGTACTTC. Its protein product is CASSEPRRGQETQYF.

The chain employs TRBV6-1 and TRBJ2-5, with a weak D call TRBD2 (6 bases). The CDR3 has 15 amino acids. Germline lookup yields CDR1 MNHNS and CDR2 SASEGT. V shed 1 base and J shed 5 bases, with 14 bases lying between them. CDR3 in amino acids: CASSEVDGSWETQYF. The DNA for the CDR3 is TGTGCCAGCAGTGAAGTCGACGGGAGCTGGGAGACCCAGTACTTC.

V is TRBV29-1 and J is TRBJ1-2; D not resolved. This CDR3 spans 12 amino acids. Germline assignment: CDR1 SQVTM and CDR2 ANQGSEA. V lost 4 bases and J 7 bases, leaving 13 bases between the germline ends. The DNA of the CDR3 is TGCAGCGTTGGATCGGACGGTGGTGGCTACACCTTC. Residues: CSVGSDGGGYTF. The full variable domain, its missing parts supplied by reference TRBV29-1 and TRBJ1-2, is SAVISQKPSRDICQRGTSLTIQCQVDSQVTMMFWYRQQPGQSLTLIATANQGSEATYESGFVIDKFPISRPNLTFSTLTVSNMSPEDSSIYLCSVGSDGGGYTFGSGTRLTVV.

The V and J genes are TRBV5-1 and TRBJ2-7; possible D gene TRBD2, 5 bases. The germline V gene has CDR1 SGHRS and CDR2 YFSETQ. The CDR3 has 14 residues. Trimming took 4 bases from V and 2 from J, leaving 13 bases between them. The CDR3 coding sequence is TGCGCCAGCAGCCCCCGGGGTGGGGCCTACGAGCAGTACTTC. Protein: CASSPRGGAYEQYF. Full variable domain (rest looked up from reference TRBV5-1 and TRBJ2-7): KAGVTQTPRYLIKTRGQQVTLSCSPISGHRSVSWYQQTPGQGLQFLFEYFSETQRNKGNFPGRFSGRQFSNSRSEMNVSTLELGDSALYLCASSPRGGAYEQYFGPGTRLTVT.

V usage is TRBV27 and J usage is TRBJ1-5; 11 bases align to TRBD1. Per germline, CDR1 MNHEY and CDR2 SMNVEV (reference sequence). The CDR3 covers 18 residues. The J segment lost 6 bases and the V segment lost 8 bases, leaving 18 bases of the junction unmatched. CDR3 in amino acids: CASSPGTGGIFGSQPQHF. For the CDR3, the DNA is TGTGCCAGCTCCCCCGGGACAGGGGGAATTTTCGGTAGTCAGCCCCAGCATTTT.

In this sample, this clonotype turned up a few times. This chain uses TRBV20-1 with TRBJ2-7; 11 nucleotides agree with TRBD2. With 5 bases clipped from V and 6 bases from J, the junction kept 3 bases outside the gene matches. The V gene's germline CDR1 is DFQATT and CDR2 SNEGSKA (reference sequence). The CDR3 has 12 amino acids. This CDR3 is CSAPLAGVEQYF. The DNA for the CDR3 is TGCAGTGCTCCACTAGCGGGAGTCGAGCAGTACTTC.

The chain is built from TRBV29-1 and TRBJ1-4, with no clear D. V was clipped by 4 bases and J by 7 bases, with 13 bases between them. The CDR3 covers 13 residues. Germline V gives CDR1 SQVTM, CDR2 ANQGSEA. In DNA, the CDR3 is TGCAGCGTTGCGGGAGGTGGGAGTGAAAAACTGTTTTTT. Amino acid sequence: CSVAGGGSEKLFF.

This chain uses TRBV7-6 with TRBJ1-1; no firm D call. The CDR3 contains 15 residues. Germline V CDR1 and CDR2: SGHVS, FNYEAQ. V lost 5 bases to trimming and J lost 0 bases, with 13 bases between them. The DNA for the CDR3 is TGTGCCAGCAGCCCAAGCTCAGGAATGAACACTGAAGCTTTCTTT. Protein product: CASSPSSGMNTEAFF.

This chain connects TRBV6-6 to TRBJ1-1; no clear D gene. The CDR3 covers 17 residues. The V end was cut by 0 bases, the J end by 1 base, with 15 bases between. Per the germline V gene, CDR1 is MNHNY and CDR2 is SVGAGI (reference sequence). This CDR3 is CASSYSAFGWENTEAFF. CDR3 nucleotide sequence: TGTGCCAGCAGTTACTCGGCCTTTGGGTGGGAGAACACTGAAGCTTTCTTT.

The genes are TRBV5-6 and TRBJ2-7, with 7 bases identical to TRBD2. Per germline, CDR1 SGHDT and CDR2 YYEEEE. V lost 4 bases, J lost 3 bases, and 7 bases stayed unmatched. This CDR3 is 14 amino acids long. For the CDR3, the DNA is TGTGCCAGCAGCCACTCTCTAGCGGTCTACGAGCAGTACTTC. Translating it yields CASSHSLAVYEQYF.

A few counts support this clonotype. The chain carries TRBV20-1 and TRBJ2-7; tentative D call: TRBD2 (5 bases). The ends were cut back, 4 bases at V and 0 bases at J, with 13 bases in the middle. In germline, CDR1 is DFQATT, CDR2 SNEGSKA (reference sequence). The CDR3 extends over 14 amino acids. This CDR3 is CSATGEGNSYEQYF. Written as DNA, the CDR3 is TGCAGTGCTACCGGCGAGGGAAACTCCTACGAGCAGTACTTC.

CDR3 amino acids: CASSSSWESDNEQFF. CDR3 DNA sequence: TGTGCCAGCAGCTCTAGCTGGGAGAGCGACAATGAGCAGTTCTTC. The rearrangement links TRBV11-2 to TRBJ2-1; possible D gene TRBD2, 5 bases. Looked up from germline, CDR1 is SGHAT and CDR2 is FQNNGV. The V and J ends lost 4 bases and 5 bases respectively, with 15 bases between them. CDR3 length: 15 residues.

This clonotype was detected many times. The chain links TRBV28 to TRBJ2-7; D may be TRBD1 (6 bases). Per the germline V gene, CDR1 is MDHEN and CDR2 is SYDVKM. V lost 6 bases and J lost 6, with 12 bases in between. The CDR3 sequence is 12 residues long. The CDR3 reads CASRRRGREQYF. Here the CDR3 DNA reads TGTGCCAGCAGACGCAGGGGACGCGAGCAGTACTTC.

In its sample, this clonotype was seen many times. CDR3 sequence (DNA): TGTGCCAGTAGCGAAGGACGAGATAATTCACCCCTCCACTTT. Translated, it gives CASSEGRDNSPLHF. The chain couples TRBV19 to TRBJ1-6; unclear D gene. CDR3 length: 14 amino acids. Germline V gene sequence: CDR1 LNHDA, CDR2 SQIVND (reference sequence). With 6 bases removed from V and 5 bases from J, the gap between germline ends came to 11 bases. Full variable domain (remainder filled in from reference TRBV19 and TRBJ1-6): DGGITQSPKYLFRKEGQNVTLSCEQNLNHDAMYWYRQDPGQGLRLIYYSQIVNDFQKGDIAEGYSVSREKKESFPLTVTSAQKNPTAFYLCASSEGRDNSPLHFGNGTRLTVT.

This clonotype has just a few counts. The gene calls are TRBV20-1 and TRBJ1-2; a weak D match, TRBD1 (5 bases). V lost 3 bases and J 3 bases, leaving 8 bases between the germline ends. This CDR3 region has 12 residues. The V gene's germline CDR1 is DFQATT and CDR2 SNEGSKA (reference sequence). The chain's CDR3 is CSASRGDYGYTF. The CDR3 region has the DNA TGCAGTGCTAGTCGGGGGGACTATGGCTACACCTTC.

This rearrangement joins TRBV19 to TRBJ1-5; 7 bases map to TRBD1. This CDR3 is built from 16 residues. With V trimmed by 6 bases and J by 0 bases, 8 bases remained unmatched. CDR1 is LNHDA and CDR2 is SQIVND in the germline V gene (reference sequence). As DNA, the CDR3 is TGTGCCAGTAGGGCAACAGGGGCGCATAGCAATCAGCCCCAGCATTTT. It codes for CASRATGAHSNQPQHF.

In its sample, this clonotype was seen a few times. This chain uses TRBV6-5 with TRBJ2-7; D is possibly TRBD1 (7 bases). There are 18 residues in the CDR3. V was cut by 2 bases and J by 2 bases, with 22 bases left in between. Looked up from germline, CDR1 is MNHEY and CDR2 is SVGAGI. CDR3 DNA: TGTGCCAGCAGTTACCAGGGGGGATGGGGCTTAGAGACCTACGAGCAGTACTTC. This translates into CASSYQGGWGLETYEQYF.

This clonotype was seen ten or more times. The rearrangement joins TRBV6-1 to TRBJ2-2; D is ambiguous. V lost 4 bases to trimming and J lost 4 bases, with 19 bases between them. The CDR3 length is 17 residues. The germline CDR1 and CDR2 sequences are MNHNS and SASEGT. CDR3 in DNA: TGTGCCAGCAGTGTGTCCTACCGAAGGGTTGGCACCGGGGAGCTGTTTTTT. It encodes CASSVSYRRVGTGELFF.

This clonotype has at least ten counts. CDR3 in amino acids: CASSLLAGGGNQETQYF. CDR3 DNA: TGTGCCAGCAGTTTACTAGCGGGGGGGGGTAACCAAGAGACCCAGTACTTC. The V gene is TRBV12-3 or TRBV12-4, the J gene TRBJ2-5, with 12 bases lining up with TRBD2. This CDR3 contains 17 residues. The V and J ends lost 2 bases and 0 bases, in that order; junction bases with no gene match: 4.